This TCR beta chain was recovered during a study of CD8+CD57+ T cells in acquired aplastic anemia. Study in general: Sorted CD4+ and CD8+ cells gave an average of around 3 ug of DNA. The study, taken as a whole, reports: Patient and control CD8+ Simpson's diversity was not significantly different. Patients had around 30 CD8+ CDR3 sequences in common with controls (the shared set).

This clonotype appeared many times. Its antigen is unidentified. The template used for profiling TCR beta VDJ and CDR3 was genomic DNA. TCRdb redid the calling of the reads with MiXCR, one entry per CDR3 protein. The sample contains some 410,000 distinct CDR3 sequences, 60% to 80% of which appear only once. V shed 5 bases and J shed 11 bases, with 16 bases lying between them. Germline-derived CDR1 and CDR2 are SEHNR and FQNEAQ (reference sequence). This CDR3 contains 14 residues. V usage is TRBV7-9 and J usage is TRBJ1-6; maybe TRBD1 (6 bases). Material: sorted CD4+, CD8+, or CD8+CD57+ T cells (not recorded which) from PBMCs. This TCR derives from a human donor in good health, serving as a control. CDR3 loop: CASSPGGGATPLHF. DNA of the CDR3: TGTGCCAGCAGCCCTGGTGGGGGGGCGACACCCCTCCACTTT.